Sequencing of this T cell receptor beta chain was carried out in a study of blood T cell repertoires in COVID-19 (dated by TCRdb to the early 2020s). Concerning the study at large: Collaborator samples came from the United States, Italy and Spain and covered acute and convalescent phases of COVID-19. The material from the prospective study consisted of cDNA or gDNA derived from T cells, B-cell-depleted T cells, or PBMCs. The dataset comprised deeply sampled blood TCRbeta repertoires from subjects exposed to, actively infected with, or recovered from COVID-19. The repertoires were released in a freely available public database intended as a resource for research on the immune response to SARS-CoV-2. Samples were obtained from the ongoing ImmuneRACE study (first 160 participants) and from over a thousand subjects provided by 6 global collaborators. A de-identified subject ID, COVID-19 status, age in years and sex were almost always included in the sample metadata. HLA class I and class II types, where available, came from metadata supplied by the sample provider rather than from assay-based typing. Here is what the overall study found, with its caveats: The amount of clinical and demographic metadata varied by source and participant and was provided uncurated.

The CDR3 covers 14 residues, taking in both the cysteine and the phenylalanine. The retained sequence is limited to the CDR3, 42 bases, with the frame set at the first base. CDR1 KGHSH and CDR2 LQKENI are derived from the germline V gene. V lost 4 bases and J lost 3 bases; the stretch between them is 10 bases long. TCRbeta CDR3 regions were amplified from genomic DNA using the immunoSEQ Assay, a bias-controlled multiplex PCR. As for how the authors treated the data: Nucleated cell counts per sample were estimated from amplification of reference gene primers within the assay. To quantify the absolute abundance of each unique TCRbeta CDR3 rearrangement, sequence reads were collapsed and filtered. Productive Simpson clonality was computed per sample as the square root of Simpson's diversity index over productive rearrangements. TCRdb took this table from immuneACCESS and kept in-frame rearrangements with V and J called. Such tables lack part of the clones; where checked against another copy, unresolved V genes explain under half of the gap, and the rest is unexplained. The V and J calls and clone size come from that table; D and trimming were worked out from the DNA. The sample table contains tens of thousands of clones; only one count was recorded for about four fifths of them. The ten largest clones take up roughly 14% of the sample.

Details on this clone: Its antigen remains undetermined. Base quality data are lacking; no much larger clone is found one base away.

Collaborating institutions collected whole blood in K2EDTA tubes following their own protocols. For TCRbeta analysis, collaborators shipped samples in one of three forms: frozen whole blood, isolated PBMCs, or DNA extracted from either of those sample types. The sample consisted of peripheral blood. In this chain, TRBV18 is recombined with TRBJ1-5; too little of a D gene remains to name it. The TCR sequence derives from a man in his forties or fifties with active or convalescent COVID-19. The CDR3 in this case is CASSLSTSNQPQHF. DNA sequence: TGTGCCAGCTCACTCAGTACCTCCAATCAGCCCCAGCATTTT.